This T cell receptor (beta chain) originates from a study of early T cells in non-severe SARS-CoV-2 infection. Study information: The sequenced material was bulk RNA from unsorted whole blood, and its chains were unpaired. Study-wide results and caveats: A preference for anti-spike CD8 responses marked VDJdb matching, which missed private and CD4 specificities.

As part of library construction, unique molecular identifiers were attached to individual cDNA molecules. One entry per CDR3 protein, called by TCRdb with MiXCR from the 5' RACE reads. The table records 40,000 to 60,000 distinct CDR3 sequences, 10% to 15% of them present only once. For this clonotype: The antigen is unknown.

This CDR3 has 15 residues. Germline lookup yields CDR1 SEHNR and CDR2 FQNEAQ (reference sequence). The V gene lost 4 bases and the J gene lost 1 base, with 14 bases spanning the gap. This rearrangement joins TRBV7-9 to TRBJ2-7; D gene uncertain. Sequenced sample: whole blood. The receptor was isolated from an adult who was a healthcare worker with PCR-confirmed SARS-CoV-2 infection or an uninfected control (not recorded which). CDR3: CASSSTRSGSYEQYF. The CDR3 region has the DNA TGTGCCAGCAGCTCAACCCGGTCCGGGTCCTACGAGCAGTACTTC.